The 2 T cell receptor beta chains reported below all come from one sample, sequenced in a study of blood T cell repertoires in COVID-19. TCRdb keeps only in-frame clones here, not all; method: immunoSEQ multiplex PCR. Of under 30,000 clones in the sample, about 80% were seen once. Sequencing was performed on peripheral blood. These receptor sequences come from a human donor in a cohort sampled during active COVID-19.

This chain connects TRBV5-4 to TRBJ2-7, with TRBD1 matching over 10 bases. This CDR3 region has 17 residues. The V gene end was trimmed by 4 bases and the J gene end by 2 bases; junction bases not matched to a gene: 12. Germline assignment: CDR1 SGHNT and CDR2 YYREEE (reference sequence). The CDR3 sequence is CASSELVGQGGTYEQYF. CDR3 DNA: TGTGCCAGCAGCGAGTTGGTCGGACAGGGGGGGACCTACGAGCAGTACTTC.

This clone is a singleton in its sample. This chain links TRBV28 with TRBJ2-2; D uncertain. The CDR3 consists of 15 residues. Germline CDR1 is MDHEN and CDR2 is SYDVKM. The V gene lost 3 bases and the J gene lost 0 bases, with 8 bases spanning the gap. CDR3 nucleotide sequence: TGTGCCAGCAGTTTTTTAAGAGCGAACACCGGGGAGCTGTTTTTT. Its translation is CASSFLRANTGELFF.